This T cell receptor beta chain was sequenced during a study of blood T cell repertoires in COVID-19. Study in general: The United States, Italy and Spain provided the acute and convalescent COVID-19 samples. Sources were T cells, B-cell-depleted T cells, or PBMCs; the material itself was cDNA or gDNA.

Per the original data handling: Estimation of nucleated cell counts was performed using reference gene primer amplification. Generated by immunoSEQ multiplex PCR, the TCRdb table keeps only in-frame clones and is missing some. V and J calls and clone size follow that table, whereas D and trimming were derived from the DNA. The profile shows roughly 120,000 clones, 65% to 85% of them singletons. The CDR3 extends over 15 amino acids. Trimming at V came to 3 bases and at J to 8 bases, leaving 8 bases not matched to a gene. Looked up from germline, CDR1 is SGHNT and CDR2 is YYREEE (reference sequence). This clonotype was obtained from a man aged 45-60 years with acute or convalescent COVID-19. This chain links TRBV5-4 with TRBJ2-1; TRBD1 aligns across 10 bases. Sequencing used peripheral blood. This chain's CDR3 is CASSSSPGQGYEQFF. CDR3 DNA sequence: TGTGCCAGCAGCTCCTCCCCGGGACAGGGGTATGAGCAGTTCTTC.